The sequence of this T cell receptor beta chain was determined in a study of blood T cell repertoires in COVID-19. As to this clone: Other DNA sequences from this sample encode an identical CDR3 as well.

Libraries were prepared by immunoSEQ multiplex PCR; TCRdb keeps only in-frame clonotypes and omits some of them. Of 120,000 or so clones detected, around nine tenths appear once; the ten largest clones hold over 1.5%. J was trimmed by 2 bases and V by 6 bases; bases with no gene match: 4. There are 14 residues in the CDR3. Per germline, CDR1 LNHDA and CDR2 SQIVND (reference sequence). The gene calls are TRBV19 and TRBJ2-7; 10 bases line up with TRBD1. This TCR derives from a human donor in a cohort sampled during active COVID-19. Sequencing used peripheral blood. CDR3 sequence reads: CASSPGTGAYEQYF. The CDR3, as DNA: TGTGCCAGTAGCCCCGGGACAGGGGCCTACGAGCAGTACTTC.